The 12 T cell receptor beta chains reported below all come from one sample, sequenced in a study of blood T cell repertoires in COVID-19. Profiling relied on immunoSEQ multiplex PCR, and the TCRdb table lists in-frame clones only, not all of them. Of more than 300,000 clones in the sample, roughly 90% were seen once. The specimen was PBMCs or T cells enriched from blood (not recorded which). The receptors derive from a woman aged 30 to 39 who had recovered from COVID-19.

This clone was seen just once. The genes are TRBV7-9 and TRBJ2-3; 8 bases match TRBD2. Germline trimming cut 1 base from V and 6 bases from J; bases unmatched to any gene: 6. Germline-derived CDR1 and CDR2 are SEHNR and FQNEAQ (reference sequence). The length of the CDR3 is 15 residues. CDR3 sequence (DNA): TGTGCCAGCAGCTTAGGAAGCGGGAGTAGGGATACGCAGTATTTT. Translated: CASSLGSGSRDTQYF.

This clone was counted at least ten times. The chain carries TRBV4-3 and TRBJ2-7; possible D gene TRBD1, 5 bases. Germline-derived CDR1 and CDR2 are LGHNA and YSLEER. This CDR3 comprises 15 residues. Trimming removed 3 bases from V and 0 bases from J, with 12 bases in between. In DNA form, the CDR3 reads TGCGCCAGCAGCCACACCCCAGGGTACTCCTACGAGCAGTACTTC. The encoded protein is CASSHTPGYSYEQYF.

The CDR3 region has the DNA TGCGCCAGCAGCTTTGACAGGGGGCAAGCCAAAAACATTCAGTACTTC. It yields the protein CASSFDRGQAKNIQYF. V and J are TRBV5-1 and TRBJ2-4, with 10 bases matching TRBD1. Germline loops: CDR1 SGHRS, CDR2 YFSETQ. The CDR3 sequence is 16 residues long. The V segment lost 2 bases and the J segment 0 bases; nucleotides outside the gene matches: 2.

This clone was found once. V and J are TRBV19 and TRBJ1-1; tentatively, D is TRBD1 (6 bases). The germline V and J ends were trimmed by 4 bases and 2 bases, with 11 bases remaining between them. Germline CDR1 reads LNHDA; CDR2 reads SQIVND (reference sequence). The CDR3 has 14 residues. The CDR3 DNA is TGTGCCAGTAGTAGAACAGGGACCAACACTGAAGCTTTCTTT. Protein product: CASSRTGTNTEAFF.

The CDR3 DNA follows: TGCAGCGTTGAAGAGTTAGGGCGGGGAAATGTCTATGGCTACACCTTC. Translated: CSVEELGRGNVYGYTF. The chain is built from TRBV29-1 and TRBJ1-2; no clear D. Looked up from germline, CDR1 is SQVTM and CDR2 is ANQGSEA. This CDR3 has 16 amino acids. V was shortened by 0 bases and J by 4 bases, with 18 bases between the two germline ends.

In the case of this clone: Compared with germline, one end of the junction differs, possibly owing to a read error. The CDR3 DNA reads as TGTGCCAGCAGCCAAGATACGGAGGCGTTGGAGTACTTT. This codes for CASSQDTEALEYF. The J gene is TRBJ1-3, the V gene TRBV3-1 (or the pseudogene TRBV3-2); the D is unclear. This CDR3 has 13 amino acids. The germline V gene encodes CDR1 LGHDT and CDR2 YNNKEL (reference sequence).

V is TRBV28 and J is TRBJ1-1; D not resolved. This CDR3 has 14 amino acids. V shed 3 bases and J shed 1 base, with 9 bases lying between them. The germline gives CDR1 MDHEN, CDR2 SYDVKM. The CDR3 DNA reads TGTGCCAGCAGTTTTTTCGGGGAGAACACTGAAGCTTTCTTT. As protein: CASSFFGENTEAFF. Filled out from reference TRBV28 and TRBJ1-1, the complete variable domain reads DVKVTQSSRYLVKRTGEKVFLECVQDMDHENMFWYRQDPGLGLRLIYFSYDVKMKEKGDIPEGYSVSREKKERFSLILESASTNQTSMYLCASSFFGENTEAFFGQGTRLTVV.

The chain joins TRBV10-3 to TRBJ1-1; a possible D gene is TRBD1 (6 bases). The CDR3 covers 14 residues. Germline CDR1 is ENHRY and CDR2 is SYGVKD. Trimming took off 6 bases at V and 3 bases at J, with 14 bases between the two ends. This CDR3 reads CAIRARSGDTEAFF. The CDR3 nucleotides read TGTGCCATCAGGGCCAGGTCAGGGGACACTGAAGCTTTCTTT.

The rearrangement joins TRBV6-6 to TRBJ1-3; D unresolved. CDR1 is MNHNY, CDR2 SVGAGI, per germline (reference sequence). The CDR3 has 15 amino acids. V was trimmed by 3 bases and J by 4 bases, leaving 13 bases between them. The CDR3 nucleotides are TGTGCCAGCAGTTATTATGCGACCGGGGGAAACACCATATATTTT. This encodes CASSYYATGGNTIYF.

The chain links TRBV4-1 to TRBJ2-1; a weak D match, TRBD2 (6 bases). Trimming left V 3 bases short and J 4 bases short, with 13 bases between. The CDR3 is 15 amino acids. Germline lookup yields CDR1 MGHRA and CDR2 YSYEKL. CDR3 sequence (DNA): TGCGCCAGCAGCCAGAGACTAGGGCAGTACAATGAGCAGTTCTTC. As protein: CASSQRLGQYNEQFF.

The rearrangement joins TRBV28 to TRBJ2-7; TRBD1 might be the D (5 bases). CDR1 MDHEN and CDR2 SYDVKM come from the germline V gene. This CDR3 has 14 residues. Trimming cost V 0 bases and J 0 bases, with 6 bases left between them. The CDR3 here is CASSLWGPSYEQYF. The CDR3 coding sequence is TGTGCCAGCAGTTTATGGGGGCCCTCCTACGAGCAGTACTTC.

The chain joins TRBV19 to TRBJ1-2, with 8 bases aligning to TRBD1. From germline, CDR1 is LNHDA and CDR2 SQIVND (reference sequence). V was pared by 7 bases and J by 4 bases, with 5 bases of the junction left unmatched. This CDR3 spans 13 amino acids. CDR3 residues: CASKITGGYGYTF. The CDR3 bases are TGTGCCAGTAAAATCACAGGGGGCTATGGCTACACCTTC.